A single sample is the source of the 32 T cell receptor beta chains below, sequenced in a study of cytomegalovirus exposure and HLA in healthy donors. Primers for the PCR totalled 60 Vbeta and 13 Jbeta. Profiled with immunoSEQ multiplex PCR; TCRdb holds only in-frame clones, not every one. The table lists 200,000 or so clones, about four fifths of them singletons. Sequenced material: PBMCs. These receptors all come from a male donor in good health and CMV-seropositive.

A few counts support this clone. The rearrangement uses TRBV5-4 and TRBJ2-3; 7 bases line up with TRBD2. The CDR3 has 16 amino acids. The trim removed 1 base at V and 5 bases at J, leaving 10 bases unmatched. CDR1 and CDR2 from the germline V gene are SGHNT and YYREEE (reference sequence). This CDR3 is CASSLFRGSVGDTQYF. DNA for the CDR3: TGTGCCAGCAGCTTGTTTCGCGGGAGTGTTGGAGATACGCAGTATTTT.

This chain links TRBV28 with TRBJ2-3; 12 nucleotides match TRBD2. V dropped 6 bases and J dropped 4; count of bases not matched to a gene: 8. Germline CDR1 and CDR2: MDHEN and SYDVKM. This CDR3 is built from 16 residues. The CDR3 DNA is TGTGCCAGCAGCCTTACTAGCGGGAGGCTTGCAGATACGCAGTATTTT. Translated: CASSLTSGRLADTQYF.

This clone has only a few counts. The same CDR3 also results from other DNA sequences found in this sample. The chain joins TRBV10-3 to TRBJ2-2; no clear D gene. There are 14 residues in the CDR3. V was clipped by 2 bases and J by 3 bases, with 7 bases between them. Germline V gives CDR1 ENHRY, CDR2 SYGVKD. CDR3 protein: CAISERRDTGELFF. As DNA, the CDR3 is TGTGCCATCAGTGAGCGACGGGACACCGGGGAGCTGTTTTTT.

This chain connects TRBV28 to TRBJ1-4; D is unresolved. The CDR3 has 14 residues. Germline V gives CDR1 MDHEN, CDR2 SYDVKM. Trimming took off 6 bases at V and 8 bases at J, with 16 bases between the two ends. The CDR3 nucleotides are TGTGCCAGCAGCGCTCTAATGGTAAAAGAAAAACTGTTTTTT. This gives the protein CASSALMVKEKLFF. Full variable domain (remainder filled in from reference TRBV28 and TRBJ1-4): DVKVTQSSRYLVKRTGEKVFLECVQDMDHENMFWYRQDPGLGLRLIYFSYDVKMKEKGDIPEGYSVSREKKERFSLILESASTNQTSMYLCASSALMVKEKLFFGSGTQLSVL.

The V gene is TRBV5-1, the J gene TRBJ1-5; perhaps TRBD1 as D (6 bases). From germline, CDR1 is SGHRS and CDR2 YFSETQ. V lost 0 bases and J 1 base, leaving 8 bases between the germline ends. CDR3 length: 15 amino acids. As DNA, the CDR3 is TGCGCCAGCAGCTTGGGGACAGCCAGCAATCAGCCCCAGCATTTT. This codes for CASSLGTASNQPQHF.

In its sample, this clone was seen a few times. This sequence joins TRBV28 and TRBJ2-7; TRBD1 might be the D (7 bases). V gave up 4 bases and J gave up 4 bases, with 17 bases separating them. The V gene's germline CDR1 is MDHEN and CDR2 SYDVKM. CDR3 length: 15 amino acids. The CDR3 loop is CASSWRDRNHYEQYF. CDR3 DNA sequence: TGTGCCAGCAGTTGGCGGGACAGAAACCATTACGAGCAGTACTTC.

The chain recombines TRBV5-1 with TRBJ2-5, with 9 bases that match TRBD2. There are 14 residues in the CDR3. With V trimmed by 6 bases and J by 3 bases, 6 bases remained unmatched. Germline V gene lookup returns CDR1 SGHRS and CDR2 YFSETQ. The CDR3 DNA follows: TGCGCCAGCACGGAGACTAGCGGAGAAGAGACCCAGTACTTC. This translates into CASTETSGEETQYF. The full variable domain, completed using reference TRBV5-1 and TRBJ2-5, is KAGVTQTPRYLIKTRGQQVTLSCSPISGHRSVSWYQQTPGQGLQFLFEYFSETQRNKGNFPGRFSGRQFSNSRSEMNVSTLELGDSALYLCASTETSGEETQYFGPGTRLLVL.

This clone was observed a few times. The V and J genes are TRBV6-6 and TRBJ1-4, with TRBD1 identical over 8 bases. The length of the CDR3 is 15 residues. Trimming cost V 6 bases and J 0 bases; bases outside gene matches: 3. Germline loops: CDR1 MNHNY, CDR2 SVGAGI (reference sequence). CDR3 bases: TGTGCCAGCAGGGGGACAGGAACAACTAATGAAAAACTGTTTTTT. As protein: CASRGTGTTNEKLFF.

The chain links TRBV30 to TRBJ1-1, with a weak D call TRBD1 (5 bases). The CDR3 has 13 amino acids. Germline CDR1 GTSNPN, CDR2 SVGIG (reference sequence). V was cut by 0 bases and J by 4 bases, with 9 bases left in between. The CDR3 protein is CAWSVRGSTEAFF. CDR3 in DNA: TGTGCCTGGAGTGTCCGGGGGAGCACTGAAGCTTTCTTT.

The chain carries TRBV10-3 and TRBJ1-5, with 7 positions matching TRBD1. CDR1 and CDR2 from the germline V gene are ENHRY and SYGVKD. The CDR3 has 15 amino acids. V lost 8 bases and J lost 5; bases outside the gene matches: 12. The CDR3 is CAIGWTGDTDQPQHF. The CDR3, as DNA: TGTGCCATCGGTTGGACAGGAGATACCGATCAGCCCCAGCATTTT.

This clone has a single count. CDR3 loop: CASSQEGASGETQYF. In DNA, the CDR3 is TGTGCCAGCAGCCAAGAGGGGGCGTCAGGAGAGACCCAGTACTTC. The J gene is TRBJ2-5, the V gene TRBV5-4; 7 nucleotides match TRBD1. Germline-derived CDR1 and CDR2 are SGHNT and YYREEE (reference sequence). This CDR3 region has 15 residues. Trimming at V came to 4 bases and at J to 4 bases, leaving 10 bases not matched to a gene. The full variable domain, completed using reference TRBV5-4 and TRBJ2-5, is ETGVTQSPTHLIKTRGQQVTLRCSSQSGHNTVSWYQQALGQGPQFIFQYYREEENGRGNFPPRFSGLQFPNYSSELNVNALELDDSALYLCASSQEGASGETQYFGPGTRLLVL.

The V and J genes are TRBV13 and TRBJ2-7; perhaps TRBD1 as D (6 bases). Per germline, CDR1 PRHDT and CDR2 FYEKMQ (reference sequence). Trimming removed 8 bases from V and 0 bases from J, with 11 bases in between. This CDR3 has 13 residues. CDR3 amino acids: CASGGFPSYEQYF. DNA of the CDR3: TGTGCCAGCGGGGGCTTTCCCTCCTACGAGCAGTACTTC. Complete variable domain (other parts from reference TRBV13 and TRBJ2-7): AAGVIQSPRHLIKEKRETATLKCYPIPRHDTVYWYQQGPGQDPQFLISFYEKMQSDKGSIPDRFSAQQFSDYHSELNMSSLELGDSALYFCASGGFPSYEQYFGPGTRLTVT.

The CDR3 reads CASSLNRERFEQYF. The CDR3, as DNA: TGTGCCAGCAGCTTAAACCGGGAGCGGTTCGAGCAGTACTTC. The chain carries TRBV7-2 and TRBJ2-7, with a weak D call TRBD2 (6 bases). The CDR3 has 14 residues. Germline CDR1 reads SGHTA; CDR2 reads FQGNSA. V lost 2 bases, J lost 6 bases, and 14 bases lay in between.

This sequence joins TRBV11-2 and TRBJ2-5; TRBD2 matches 13 bases. The germline V gene has CDR1 SGHAT and CDR2 FQNNGV. V trimming: 4 bases; J trimming: 5 bases; junction bases outside the gene matches: 10. CDR3 length: 17 residues. The CDR3 spells CASSSRTSGRMTETQYF. The CDR3 DNA reads TGTGCCAGCAGCTCGAGGACTAGCGGGAGAATGACCGAGACCCAGTACTTC. Supplemented by reference TRBV11-2 and TRBJ2-5, the full variable domain reads EAGVAQSPRYKIIEKRQSVAFWCNPISGHATLYWYQQILGQGPKLLIQFQNNGVVDDSQLPKDRFSAERLKGVDSTLKIQPAKLEDSAVYLCASSSRTSGRMTETQYFGPGTRLLVL.

The chain combines TRBV5-8 with TRBJ1-2; D ambiguous. This CDR3 region has 16 residues. Germline V gene data show CDR1 as SGHTS and CDR2 as YDEGEE. V lost 0 bases to trimming and J lost 5 bases, with 17 bases between them. The CDR3 DNA reads TGTGCCAGCAGCTTGGACCAGGCCCCATTATTTTATGGCTACACCTTC. Translated, it gives CASSLDQAPLFYGYTF.

This sequence joins TRBV9 and TRBJ2-5; no definite D call. CDR1 SGDLS and CDR2 YYNGEE come from the germline V gene. The CDR3 runs 13 residues. V lost 4 bases, J lost 5 bases, and 12 bases lay in between. As DNA, the CDR3 is TGTGCCAGCAGCCCCGGAGTAGCCGAGACCCAGTACTTC. Amino acid sequence: CASSPGVAETQYF.

The J gene is TRBJ2-5, the V gene TRBV19, with a possible D match to TRBD1 (6 bases). Germline V gene sequence: CDR1 LNHDA, CDR2 SQIVND (reference sequence). This CDR3 is built from 15 residues. Trimming removed 1 base from V and 5 bases from J, with 14 bases in between. The CDR3 coding sequence is TGTGCCAGTAGTATAGGTCAGGGAAGGGGGGAGACCCAGTACTTC. Encoded protein: CASSIGQGRGETQYF.

This clone was found once. This specimen includes other DNA sequences encoding the same CDR3. The chain employs TRBV5-1 and TRBJ2-7; 7 bases align to TRBD1. The germline V gene has CDR1 SGHRS and CDR2 YFSETQ. The J segment lost 1 base and the V segment lost 0 bases, leaving 1 base of the junction unmatched. The CDR3 totals 14 residues. This chain's CDR3 is CASSLAGGSYEQYF. The CDR3 DNA reads TGCGCCAGCAGCTTGGCAGGGGGATCCTACGAGCAGTACTTC.

This clone was seen a few times. V and J are TRBV5-4 and TRBJ1-2; no reliable D call. Looked up from germline, CDR1 is SGHNT and CDR2 is YYREEE (reference sequence). Trimming removed 2 bases from V and 7 bases from J, with 15 bases in between. This CDR3 is built from 14 residues. The CDR3 DNA is TGTGCCAGCAGCTTCGGCGGTCAAAAAGTTGGCTACACCTTC. This encodes CASSFGGQKVGYTF. Together with reference TRBV5-4 and TRBJ1-2, the CDR3 gives the full variable domain: ETGVTQSPTHLIKTRGQQVTLRCSSQSGHNTVSWYQQALGQGPQFIFQYYREEENGRGNFPPRFSGLQFPNYSSELNVNALELDDSALYLCASSFGGQKVGYTFGSGTRLTVV.

V is TRBV21-1 and J is TRBJ2-1; the DNA was not used to check the table's D call, TRBD2. TRBV21-1 is deemed a pseudogene. The CDR3 has 17 amino acids. CDR3 DNA: TGTGCCAGCAGGACCGACTTAGGGAGGGAGCGGTACAATGAGCAGTTCTTC. Translation gives CASRTDLGRERYNEQFF.

This chain joins TRBV28 and TRBJ2-5; TRBD2 aligns across 8 bases. The end of the DNA aligns better with TRBJ2-7, so the J call may be wrong. The V gene's germline CDR1 is MDHEN and CDR2 SYDVKM. The CDR3 runs to 15 residues. In DNA form, the CDR3 reads TGTGCCAGCAGTTATTCGGTAGCGGGGATCTACGAGCAGTACTTC. This gives the protein CASSYSVAGIYEQYF.

The genes are TRBV6-5 and TRBJ2-7; 8 bases agree with TRBD1. V dropped 6 bases and J dropped 3; count of bases not matched to a gene: 10. This CDR3 has 15 residues. Germline CDR1 reads MNHEY; CDR2 reads SVGAGI. The CDR3 loop reads CASSPLPGTGYEQYF. The CDR3 nucleotides are TGTGCCAGCAGCCCGCTACCTGGGACAGGCTACGAGCAGTACTTC.

This clone appeared a few times. The chain recombines TRBV4-3 with TRBJ1-1; D gene unclear. The CDR3 loop spans 15 amino acids. The V and J ends lost 3 bases and 0 bases respectively, with 11 bases between them. The germline V gene encodes CDR1 LGHNA and CDR2 YSLEER. CDR3 DNA: TGCGCCAGCAGCCAGGAACTACGTATGAACACTGAAGCTTTCTTT. The encoded protein is CASSQELRMNTEAFF.

This chain joins TRBV5-4 and TRBJ2-2; 9 bases are a match to TRBD2. The length of the CDR3 is 17 residues. V trimming: 2 bases; J trimming: 0 bases; junction bases outside the gene matches: 5. CDR1 and CDR2 from the germline V gene are SGHNT and YYREEE (reference sequence). CDR3 coding DNA: TGTGCCAGCAGCTTTTTAGCGGGGGCAACGAACACCGGGGAGCTGTTTTTT. Protein sequence: CASSFLAGATNTGELFF.

The chain joins TRBV6-6 to TRBJ2-6, with 8 bases matching TRBD1. Trimming removed 6 bases from V and 0 bases from J; junction bases left unmatched: 4. The CDR3 has 16 amino acids. CDR1 is MNHNY, CDR2 SVGAGI, per germline (reference sequence). As DNA, the CDR3 is TGTGCCAGCAGAGGGACAGGAGCCTCTGGGGCCAACGTCCTGACTTTC. It yields the protein CASRGTGASGANVLTF.

The V gene is TRBV27, the J gene TRBJ2-1; the match to TRBD1 covers 8 bases. Germline loops: CDR1 MNHEY, CDR2 SMNVEV (reference sequence). Trimming took 3 bases from V and 2 from J; bases not matched to a gene: 6. The CDR3 consists of 16 residues. This CDR3 reads CASSFRTGTPYNEQFF. The CDR3 region has the DNA TGTGCCAGCAGTTTCCGGACAGGGACCCCCTACAATGAGCAGTTCTTC.

This rearrangement joins TRBV7-9 to TRBJ2-3; 8 bases fit TRBD2. With 2 bases clipped from V and 12 bases from J, the junction kept 13 bases outside the gene matches. This CDR3 contains 15 residues. Per the germline V gene, CDR1 is SEHNR and CDR2 is FQNEAQ (reference sequence). CDR3 coding DNA: TGTGCCAGCAGCTTATGGGGACTAGGGACGGCATCTCAGTATTTT. This translates into CASSLWGLGTASQYF.

This chain links TRBV5-8 with TRBJ2-5; no clear D gene. The germline CDR1 and CDR2 sequences are SGHTS and YDEGEE. V shed 0 bases and J shed 1 base, with 10 bases lying between them. This CDR3 spans 15 amino acids. The CDR3 coding sequence is TGTGCCAGCAGCTTGGGGCGTCAGCGCCAAGAGACCCAGTACTTC. It specifies CASSLGRQRQETQYF. The full variable domain, in which reference TRBV5-8 and TRBJ2-5 provide the parts outside the CDR3, is EAGVTQSPTHLIKTRGQQATLRCSPISGHTSVYWYQQALGLGLQFLLWYDEGEERNRGNFPPRFSGRQFPNYSSELNVNALELEDSALYLCASSLGRQRQETQYFGPGTRLLVL.

The chain uses TRBV10-3 and TRBJ2-7; perhaps TRBD2 as D (5 bases). The germline V gene encodes CDR1 ENHRY and CDR2 SYGVKD. CDR3 length equals 12 residues. V dropped 11 bases and J dropped 3 bases, with 14 bases sitting between them. The CDR3 loop reads CAFSDWGYEQYF. In DNA, the CDR3 is TGTGCCTTTTCGGACTGGGGCTACGAGCAGTACTTC.

The V gene is TRBV11-1, the J gene TRBJ2-1; possible D gene TRBD1, 6 bases. This CDR3 has 14 amino acids. In germline, CDR1 is SGHAT, CDR2 FQDESV (reference sequence). V was clipped by 4 bases and J by 7 bases, with 14 bases between them. The CDR3 DNA is TGTGCCAGCAGCTCAGGGGCATCGCGAAATGAGCAGTTCTTC. Its translation: CASSSGASRNEQFF.

This chain links TRBV28 with TRBJ2-1; D is possibly TRBD2 (6 bases). CDR3 size: 14 residues. V gave up 4 bases and J gave up 10 bases, with 17 bases separating them. Germline V CDR1 and CDR2: MDHEN, SYDVKM. The CDR3 is CASSSGASVQEQFF. In DNA form, the CDR3 reads TGTGCCAGCAGTTCCGGGGCTAGCGTCCAAGAGCAGTTCTTC.

The chain's CDR3 is CASSFVRGQGSEQYF. The CDR3 region has the DNA TGTGCCAGCAGCTTCGTCCGGGGACAGGGCTCCGAGCAGTACTTC. The rearrangement links TRBV7-6 to TRBJ2-7; 9 bases are a match to TRBD1. Germline V CDR1 and CDR2: SGHVS, FNYEAQ. V shed 3 bases and J 6 bases; nucleotides not matched to a gene: 9. The CDR3 is made up of 15 amino acids.